The 8 T cell receptor beta chains below all came from one sample that was sequenced in a study of neurological immune-mediated disorders (dated by TCRdb to about 2019). Libraries were constructed by 5' RACE. This sample was sequenced with an Illumina HiSeq 2500. TCRdb cleaned the public reads at Q25 with fastp, built clones with MiXCR and kept in-frame beta chains. When rows share a CDR3 protein, they turn into one entry using the most common DNA and genes. The table for this sample lists around 29,000 distinct CDR3 sequences; 4.5% to 7% of them were counted only once. The top ten constitute approximately 2% of the sample. The sequenced sample was CD4+ T cells from blood. The source is a woman in her forties or fifties in good health.

This clonotype has at least ten counts. The J gene is TRBJ1-6, the V gene TRBV7-2, with 7 bases identical to TRBD1. This CDR3 is built from 18 residues. Germline V gene sequence: CDR1 SGHTA, CDR2 FQGNSA. The junction had 10 bases not matched to a gene; V was cut back by 5 bases and J by 0 bases. CDR3 sequence (DNA): TGTGCCAGCAGCGCGACAGGGTTAAGTGGCTCCTATAATTCACCCCTCCACTTT. Protein sequence: CASSATGLSGSYNSPLHF.

This clonotype was counted ten times or more. The chain has TRBV20-1 and TRBJ1-4; D is unclear. V shed 6 bases and J shed 4 bases, with 12 bases lying between them. Germline V gene lookup returns CDR1 DFQATT and CDR2 SNEGSKA (reference sequence). The CDR3 consists of 13 residues. The CDR3 loop is CSALHRRNEKLFF. The DNA of the CDR3 is TGCAGTGCACTACACCGGCGTAATGAAAAACTGTTTTTT.

This clonotype was found many times. The chain employs TRBV5-1 and TRBJ1-1; tentatively, D is TRBD1 (5 bases). The V end lost 2 bases, the J end lost 6 bases, and 11 bases lay between the germline ends. The CDR3 runs to 13 residues. Germline CDR1 and CDR2: SGHRS and YFSETQ. CDR3 bases: TGCGCCAGCAGCTTACGCCGGGACGCTGAAGCTTTCTTT. It is translated as CASSLRRDAEAFF.

By share of the sample, this clonotype is medium-sized. The chain uses TRBV5-1 and TRBJ2-5; maybe TRBD1 (5 bases). The germline V and J ends were trimmed by 3 bases and 1 base, with 10 bases remaining between them. From germline, CDR1 is SGHRS and CDR2 YFSETQ. CDR3 size: 14 residues. CDR3 in amino acids: CASSSQAFQETQYF. For the CDR3, the DNA is TGCGCCAGCAGCTCACAGGCATTCCAAGAGACCCAGTACTTC.

This rearrangement joins TRBV3-1 to TRBJ2-7; perhaps TRBD2 as D (6 bases). The CDR3 is made up of 16 amino acids. CDR1 is LGHDT and CDR2 is YNNKEL in the germline V gene (reference sequence). Trimming took off 0 bases at V and 2 bases at J, with 14 bases between the two ends. The CDR3 DNA reads TGTGCCAGCAGCCAAGACCCCACTGGGGGGACCTACGAGCAGTACTTC. Translating gives CASSQDPTGGTYEQYF.

This clonotype was detected many times. V gene TRBV28 combines with J gene TRBJ2-1; 8 nucleotides line up with TRBD1. The CDR3 is 14 amino acids. Unmatched junction bases numbered 6, after V lost 7 bases and J lost 4 bases. The germline V gene encodes CDR1 MDHEN and CDR2 SYDVKM. CDR3 bases: TGTGCCAGCAAGACAGGGGCCGTATACAATGAGCAGTTCTTC. It yields the protein CASKTGAVYNEQFF.

This clonotype was observed many times. The chain combines TRBV12-3 or TRBV12-4 with TRBJ2-7; D is uncertain. The CDR3 is 12 residues long. Deletions cut 5 bases from V and 11 bases from J, with 16 bases between. CDR3 loop: CASSLQSSTKYF. CDR3 nucleotide sequence: TGTGCCAGCAGTCTCCAATCCTCTACGAAGTACTTC.

This clonotype was seen at least ten times. This chain connects TRBV28 to TRBJ1-2; a weak D match, TRBD1 (6 bases). The CDR3 runs 14 residues. Germline CDR1 is MDHEN and CDR2 is SYDVKM. V lost 3 bases to trimming and J lost 6 bases, with 14 bases between them. The CDR3 DNA reads as TGTGCCAGCAGTTTCGTCGGCAGGGGCAATGGCTACACCTTC. This gives the protein CASSFVGRGNGYTF.